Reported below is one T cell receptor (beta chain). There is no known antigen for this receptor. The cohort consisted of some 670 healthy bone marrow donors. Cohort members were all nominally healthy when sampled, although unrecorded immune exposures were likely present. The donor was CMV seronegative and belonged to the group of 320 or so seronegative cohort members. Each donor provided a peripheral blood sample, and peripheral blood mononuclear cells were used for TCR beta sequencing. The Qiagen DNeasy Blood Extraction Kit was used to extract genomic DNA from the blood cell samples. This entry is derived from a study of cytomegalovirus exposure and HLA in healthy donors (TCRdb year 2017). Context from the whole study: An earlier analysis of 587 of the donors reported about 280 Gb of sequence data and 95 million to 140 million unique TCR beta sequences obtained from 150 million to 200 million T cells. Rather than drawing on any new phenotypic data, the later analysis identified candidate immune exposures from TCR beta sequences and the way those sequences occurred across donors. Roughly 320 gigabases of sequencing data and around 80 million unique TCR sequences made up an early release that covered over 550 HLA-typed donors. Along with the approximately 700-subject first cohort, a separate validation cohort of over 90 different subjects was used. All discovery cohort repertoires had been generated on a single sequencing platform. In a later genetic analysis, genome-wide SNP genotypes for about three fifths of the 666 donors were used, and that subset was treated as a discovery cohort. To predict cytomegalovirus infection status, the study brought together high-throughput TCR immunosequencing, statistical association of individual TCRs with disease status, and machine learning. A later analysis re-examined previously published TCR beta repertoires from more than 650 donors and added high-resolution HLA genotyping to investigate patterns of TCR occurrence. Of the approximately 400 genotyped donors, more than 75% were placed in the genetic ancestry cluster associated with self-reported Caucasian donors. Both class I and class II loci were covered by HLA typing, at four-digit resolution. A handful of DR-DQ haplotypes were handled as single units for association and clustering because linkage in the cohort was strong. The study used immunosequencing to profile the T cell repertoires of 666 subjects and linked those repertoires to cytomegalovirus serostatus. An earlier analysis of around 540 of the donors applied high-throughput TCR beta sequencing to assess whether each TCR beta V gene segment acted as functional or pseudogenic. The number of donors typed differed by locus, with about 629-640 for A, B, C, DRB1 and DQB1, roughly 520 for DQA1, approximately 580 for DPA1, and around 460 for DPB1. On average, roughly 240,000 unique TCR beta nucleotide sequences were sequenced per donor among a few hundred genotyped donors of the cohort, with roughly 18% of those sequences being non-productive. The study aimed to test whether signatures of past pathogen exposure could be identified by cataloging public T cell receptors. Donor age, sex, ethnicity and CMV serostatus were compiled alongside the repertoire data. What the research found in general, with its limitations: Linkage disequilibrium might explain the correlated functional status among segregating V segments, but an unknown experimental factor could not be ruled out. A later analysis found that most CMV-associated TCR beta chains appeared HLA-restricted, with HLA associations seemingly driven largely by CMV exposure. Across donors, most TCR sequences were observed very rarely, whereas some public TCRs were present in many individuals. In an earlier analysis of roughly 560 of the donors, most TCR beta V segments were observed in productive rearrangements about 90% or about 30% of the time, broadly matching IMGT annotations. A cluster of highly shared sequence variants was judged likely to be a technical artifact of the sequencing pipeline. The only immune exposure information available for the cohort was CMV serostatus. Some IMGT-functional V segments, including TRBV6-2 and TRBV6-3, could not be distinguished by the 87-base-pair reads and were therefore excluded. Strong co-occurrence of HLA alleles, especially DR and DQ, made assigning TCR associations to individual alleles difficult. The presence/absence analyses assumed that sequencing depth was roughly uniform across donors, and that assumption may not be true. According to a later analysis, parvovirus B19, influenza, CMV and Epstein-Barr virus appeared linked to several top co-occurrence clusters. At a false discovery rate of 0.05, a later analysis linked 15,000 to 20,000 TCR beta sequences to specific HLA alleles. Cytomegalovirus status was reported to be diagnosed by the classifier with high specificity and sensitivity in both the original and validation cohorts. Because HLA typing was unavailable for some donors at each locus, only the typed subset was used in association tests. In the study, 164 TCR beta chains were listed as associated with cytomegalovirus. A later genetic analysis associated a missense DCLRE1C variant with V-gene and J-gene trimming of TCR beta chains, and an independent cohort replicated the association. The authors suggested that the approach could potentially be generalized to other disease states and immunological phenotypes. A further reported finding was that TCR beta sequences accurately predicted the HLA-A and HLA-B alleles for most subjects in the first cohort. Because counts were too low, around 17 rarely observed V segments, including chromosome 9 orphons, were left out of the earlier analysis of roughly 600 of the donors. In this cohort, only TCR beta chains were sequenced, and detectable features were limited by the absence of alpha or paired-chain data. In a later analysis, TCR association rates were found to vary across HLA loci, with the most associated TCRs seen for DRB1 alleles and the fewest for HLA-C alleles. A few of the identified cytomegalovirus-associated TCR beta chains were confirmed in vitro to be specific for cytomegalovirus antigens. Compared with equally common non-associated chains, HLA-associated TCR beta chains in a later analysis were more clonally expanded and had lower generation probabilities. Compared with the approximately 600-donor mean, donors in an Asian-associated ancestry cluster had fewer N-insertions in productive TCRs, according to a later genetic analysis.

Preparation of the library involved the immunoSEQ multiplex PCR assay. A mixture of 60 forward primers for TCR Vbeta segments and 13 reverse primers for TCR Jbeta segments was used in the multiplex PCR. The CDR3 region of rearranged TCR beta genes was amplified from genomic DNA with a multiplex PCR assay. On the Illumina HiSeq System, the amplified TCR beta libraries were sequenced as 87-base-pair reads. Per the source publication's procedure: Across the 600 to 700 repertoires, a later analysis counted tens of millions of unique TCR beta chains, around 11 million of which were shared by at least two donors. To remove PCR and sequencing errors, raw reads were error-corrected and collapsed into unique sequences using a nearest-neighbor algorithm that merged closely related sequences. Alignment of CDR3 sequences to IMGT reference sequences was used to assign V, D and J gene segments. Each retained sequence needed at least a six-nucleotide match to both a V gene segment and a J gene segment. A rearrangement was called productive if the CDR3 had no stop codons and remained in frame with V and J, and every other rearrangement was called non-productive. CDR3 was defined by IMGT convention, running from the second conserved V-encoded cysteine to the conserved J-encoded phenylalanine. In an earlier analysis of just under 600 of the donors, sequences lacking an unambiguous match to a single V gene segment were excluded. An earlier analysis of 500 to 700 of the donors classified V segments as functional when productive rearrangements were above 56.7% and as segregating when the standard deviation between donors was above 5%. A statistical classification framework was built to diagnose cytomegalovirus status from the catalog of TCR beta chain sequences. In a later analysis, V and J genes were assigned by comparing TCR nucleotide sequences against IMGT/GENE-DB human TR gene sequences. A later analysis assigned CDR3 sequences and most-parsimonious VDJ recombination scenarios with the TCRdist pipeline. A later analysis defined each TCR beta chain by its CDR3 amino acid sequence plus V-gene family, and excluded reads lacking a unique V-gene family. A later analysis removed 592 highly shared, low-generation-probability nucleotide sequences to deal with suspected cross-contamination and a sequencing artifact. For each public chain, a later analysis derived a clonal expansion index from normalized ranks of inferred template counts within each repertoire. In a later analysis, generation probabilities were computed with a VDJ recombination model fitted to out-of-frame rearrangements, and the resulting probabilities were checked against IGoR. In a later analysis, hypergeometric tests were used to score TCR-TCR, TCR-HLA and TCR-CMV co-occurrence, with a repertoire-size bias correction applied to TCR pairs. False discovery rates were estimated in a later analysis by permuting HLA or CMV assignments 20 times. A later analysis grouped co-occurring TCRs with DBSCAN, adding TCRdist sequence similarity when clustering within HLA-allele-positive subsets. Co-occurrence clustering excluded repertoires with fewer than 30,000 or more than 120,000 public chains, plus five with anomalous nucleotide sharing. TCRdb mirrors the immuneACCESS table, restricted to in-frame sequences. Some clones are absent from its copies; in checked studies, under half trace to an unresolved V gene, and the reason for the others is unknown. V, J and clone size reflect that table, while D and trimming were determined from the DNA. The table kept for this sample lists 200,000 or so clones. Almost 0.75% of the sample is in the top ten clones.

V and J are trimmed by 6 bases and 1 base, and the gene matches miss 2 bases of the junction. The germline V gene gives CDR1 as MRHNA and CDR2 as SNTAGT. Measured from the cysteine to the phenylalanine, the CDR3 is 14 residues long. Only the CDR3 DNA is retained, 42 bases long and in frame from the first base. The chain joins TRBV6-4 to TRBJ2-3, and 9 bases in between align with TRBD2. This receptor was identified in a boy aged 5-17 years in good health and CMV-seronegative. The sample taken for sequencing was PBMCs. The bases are TGTGCCAGCAGCCCTAGCGGGGGCACAGATACGCAGTATTTT. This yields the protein CASSPSGGTDTQYF.